Presented here are 13 T cell receptor beta chains from one specimen sequenced in a study of Ad26.COV2.S vaccination and SARS-CoV-2 variants. Sequencing was performed with immunoSEQ multiplex PCR; in TCRdb, only in-frame clones are kept and a portion is missing. The table shows about 350,000 clones, with 92% occurring only once. This material consisted of peripheral blood, taken after recovery from COVID-19. The receptor source for this set is a human donor who had recovered from COVID-19.

CDR3 residues: CASSPRTRGRWGYTF. CDR3 nucleotides: TGTGCCAGCTCACCACGAACAAGGGGGCGATGGGGCTACACCTTC. The chain recombines TRBV18 with TRBJ1-2; 7 bases fit TRBD1. In germline, CDR1 is KGHSH, CDR2 LQKENI. Unmatched junction bases numbered 10, after V lost 1 base and J lost 8 bases. This CDR3 region has 15 residues.

CDR3 sequence: CACGGLGALGEQYF. Written as DNA, the CDR3 is TGCGCCTGTGGGGGTTTAGGGGCCTTGGGGGAGCAGTACTTC. J is TRBJ2-7 and V is TRBV10-2, with D perhaps assigned TRBD1 or TRBD2 (5 bases each). V shed 11 bases and J shed 7 bases, with 24 bases lying between them. There are 14 residues in the CDR3. The germline CDR1 and CDR2 sequences are WSHSY and SAAADI.

Of note for this clone: The junction shows a germline mismatch at one end, possibly a read error. For the CDR3, the DNA is TGTGCCAGCTCCCGGATTAAGAACGCTGAAGCTTTCTTT. Its protein product is CASSRIKNAEAFF. The chain links TRBV18 to TRBJ1-1, with D uncertain. The CDR3 is 13 residues long. Germline loops: CDR1 KGHSH, CDR2 LQKENI.

This chain connects TRBV5-6 to TRBJ2-3; D is uncertain. V gave up 2 bases and J gave up 3 bases, with 10 bases separating them. This CDR3 is 14 amino acids long. The germline V gene has CDR1 SGHDT and CDR2 YYEEEE. The DNA of the CDR3 is TGTGCCAGCAGCTTCCCCACGTCGACAGATACGCAGTATTTT. Its translation: CASSFPTSTDTQYF.

The rearrangement links TRBV7-3 to TRBJ1-1; the D is unclear. The CDR3 is 14 residues long. Deletions cut 5 bases from V and 6 bases from J, with 16 bases between. The V gene's germline CDR1 is SGHTA and CDR2 FQGTGA. The CDR3 protein is CASSLKPGYSEAFF. CDR3 nucleotides: TGTGCCAGCAGCCTAAAACCGGGATACTCTGAAGCTTTCTTT. The full variable domain, with the rest looked up from reference TRBV7-3 and TRBJ1-1, is GAGVSQTPSNKVTEKGKYVELRCDPISGHTALYWYRQSLGQGPEFLIYFQGTGAADDSGLPNDRFFAVRPEGSVSTLKIQRTERGDSAVYLCASSLKPGYSEAFFGQGTRLTVV.

This sequence joins TRBV5-1 and TRBJ1-2; 8 bases match TRBD1. CDR1 is SGHRS and CDR2 is YFSETQ in the germline V gene. With 0 bases clipped from V and 8 bases from J, the junction kept 15 bases outside the gene matches. The CDR3 is 17 residues long. The CDR3 is CASSLGTGTGAQGGYTF. CDR3 sequence (DNA): TGCGCCAGCAGCTTGGGGACAGGGACTGGAGCCCAGGGGGGCTACACCTTC.

A remark on this clone: This may be a read error: a much more frequent sequence differs by one nucleotide. The V and J genes are TRBV13 and TRBJ1-2; D is ambiguous. The CDR3 extends over 13 amino acids. Between the trimmed V and J ends, which lost 0 bases and 2 bases, there was a span of 4 bases. Germline lookup yields CDR1 PRHDT and CDR2 FYEKMQ (reference sequence). CDR3: CASSLGQNYGYTF. The CDR3, as DNA: TGTGCCAGCAGCTTAGGGCAGAACTATGGCTACACCTTC.

This chain links TRBV13 with TRBJ2-3; D is unclear. Germline V CDR1 and CDR2: PRHDT, FYEKMQ (reference sequence). V lost 0 bases to trimming and J lost 1 base, with 8 bases between them. The CDR3 contains 15 residues. CDR3 sequence (DNA): TGTGCCAGCAGCTTAGGCCGGGCAGGCACAGATACGCAGTATTTT. It yields the protein CASSLGRAGTDTQYF.

This clone appeared a few times. The chain recombines TRBV9 with TRBJ2-2; 8 bases are shared with TRBD2. The CDR3 totals 14 residues. Per the germline V gene, CDR1 is SGDLS and CDR2 is YYNGEE. V lost 7 bases and J lost 2; bases outside the gene matches: 4. The CDR3 nucleotides are TGTGCCAGCTCCGGGGGGGCAAACACCGGGGAGCTGTTTTTT. Encoded protein: CASSGGANTGELFF.

The chain combines TRBV5-5 with TRBJ1-2; D remains unclear. The CDR3 contains 13 residues. In germline, CDR1 is SGHKS, CDR2 YYEKEE (reference sequence). Trimming removed 6 bases from V and 2 bases from J, with 11 bases in between. The CDR3 loop reads CASTLQENYGYTF. The CDR3, as DNA: TGTGCCAGCACCCTTCAGGAAAACTATGGCTACACCTTC.

This rearrangement joins TRBV10-3 to TRBJ1-1; D call uncertain. The CDR3 consists of 14 residues. Looked up from germline, CDR1 is ENHRY and CDR2 is SYGVKD. Trimming pared 3 bases from V and 2 bases from J, leaving 10 bases between. CDR3 loop: CAISDSPVNTEAFF. DNA for the CDR3: TGTGCCATCAGTGATTCCCCAGTAAACACTGAAGCTTTCTTT.

The chain links TRBV10-3 to TRBJ2-1; D perhaps matches TRBD1 (6 bases). V was trimmed by 6 bases and J by 2 bases, leaving 11 bases between them. Germline V gives CDR1 ENHRY, CDR2 SYGVKD. The CDR3 loop spans 14 amino acids. The CDR3, as DNA: TGTGCCATCAGGGCGACAGGAACCTACAATGAGCAGTTCTTC. As protein: CAIRATGTYNEQFF.

This clone was seen once. Written as DNA, the CDR3 is TGTGCCAGCAGTGTGCCCCTAGGGACAGGAGAGAACACCGGGGAGCTGTTTTTT. It specifies CASSVPLGTGENTGELFF. The chain has TRBV25-1 and TRBJ2-2; 8 bases are shared with TRBD1. Germline lookup yields CDR1 MGHDK and CDR2 SYGVNS. V shed 4 bases and J 1 base; nucleotides not matched to a gene: 11. CDR3 length equals 18 residues.